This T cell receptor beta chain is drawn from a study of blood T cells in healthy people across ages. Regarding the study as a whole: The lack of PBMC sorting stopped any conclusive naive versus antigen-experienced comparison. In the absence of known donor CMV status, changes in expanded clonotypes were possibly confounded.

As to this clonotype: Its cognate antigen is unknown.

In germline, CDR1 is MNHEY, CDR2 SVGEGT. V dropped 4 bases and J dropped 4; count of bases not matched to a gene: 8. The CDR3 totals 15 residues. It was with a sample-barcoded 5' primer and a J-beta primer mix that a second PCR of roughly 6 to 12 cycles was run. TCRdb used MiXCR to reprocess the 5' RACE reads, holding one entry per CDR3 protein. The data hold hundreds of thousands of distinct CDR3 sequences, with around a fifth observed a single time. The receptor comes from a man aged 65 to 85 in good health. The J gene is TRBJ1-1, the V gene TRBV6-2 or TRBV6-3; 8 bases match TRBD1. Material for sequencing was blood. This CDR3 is CASSCSPGTGTEAFF. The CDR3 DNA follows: TGTGCCAGCAGTTGTAGTCCAGGGACAGGCACTGAAGCTTTCTTT.